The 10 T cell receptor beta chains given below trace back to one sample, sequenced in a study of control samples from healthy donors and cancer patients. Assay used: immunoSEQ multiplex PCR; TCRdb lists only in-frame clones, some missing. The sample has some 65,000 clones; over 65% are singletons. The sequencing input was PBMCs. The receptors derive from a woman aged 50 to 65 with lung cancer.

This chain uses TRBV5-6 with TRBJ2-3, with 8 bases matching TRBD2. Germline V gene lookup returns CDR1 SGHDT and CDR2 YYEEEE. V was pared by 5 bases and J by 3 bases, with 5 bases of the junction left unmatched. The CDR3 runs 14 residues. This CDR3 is CASSGGGLTDTQYF. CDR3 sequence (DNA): TGTGCCAGCAGTGGCGGGGGGCTTACAGATACGCAGTATTTT.

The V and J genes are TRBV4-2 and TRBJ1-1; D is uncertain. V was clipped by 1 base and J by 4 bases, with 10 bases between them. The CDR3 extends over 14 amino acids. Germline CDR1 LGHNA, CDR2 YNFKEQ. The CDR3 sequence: CASSQGQESTEAFF. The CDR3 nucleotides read TGTGCCAGCAGCCAAGGTCAGGAATCCACTGAAGCTTTCTTT.

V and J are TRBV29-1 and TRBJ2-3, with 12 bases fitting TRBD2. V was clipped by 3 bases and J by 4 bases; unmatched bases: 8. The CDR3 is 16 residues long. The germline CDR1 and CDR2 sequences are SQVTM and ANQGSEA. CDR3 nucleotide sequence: TGCAGCGTTGAGCCTCAAACTAGCGGGGGGCCAGATACGCAGTATTTT. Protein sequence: CSVEPQTSGGPDTQYF.

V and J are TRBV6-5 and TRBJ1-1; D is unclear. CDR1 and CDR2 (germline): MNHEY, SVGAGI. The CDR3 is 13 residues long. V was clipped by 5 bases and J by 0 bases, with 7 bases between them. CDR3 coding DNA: TGTGCCAGCAGTCTTGACATGAACACTGAAGCTTTCTTT. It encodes CASSLDMNTEAFF.

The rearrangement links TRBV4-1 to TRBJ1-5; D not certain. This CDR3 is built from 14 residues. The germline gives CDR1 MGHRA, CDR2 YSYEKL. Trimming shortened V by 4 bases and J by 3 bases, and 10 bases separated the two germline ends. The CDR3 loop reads CASSPREINQPQHF. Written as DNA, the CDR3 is TGCGCCAGCAGCCCCCGGGAAATCAATCAGCCCCAGCATTTT.

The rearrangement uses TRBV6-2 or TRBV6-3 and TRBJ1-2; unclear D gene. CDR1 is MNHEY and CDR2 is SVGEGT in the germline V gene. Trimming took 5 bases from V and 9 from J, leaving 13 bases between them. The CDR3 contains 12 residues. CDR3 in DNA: TGTGCCAGCAGTAGTTCCCAAGGGCGCTACACCTTC. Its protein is CASSSSQGRYTF.

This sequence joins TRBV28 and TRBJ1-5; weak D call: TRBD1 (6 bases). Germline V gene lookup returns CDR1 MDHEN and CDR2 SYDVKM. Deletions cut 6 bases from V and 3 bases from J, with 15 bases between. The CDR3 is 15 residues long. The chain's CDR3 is CASRPGGTNNQPQHF. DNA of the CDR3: TGTGCCAGCAGACCTGGTGGGACAAACAATCAGCCCCAGCATTTT. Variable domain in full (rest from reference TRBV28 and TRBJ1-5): DVKVTQSSRYLVKRTGEKVFLECVQDMDHENMFWYRQDPGLGLRLIYFSYDVKMKEKGDIPEGYSVSREKKERFSLILESASTNQTSMYLCASRPGGTNNQPQHFGDGTRLSIL.

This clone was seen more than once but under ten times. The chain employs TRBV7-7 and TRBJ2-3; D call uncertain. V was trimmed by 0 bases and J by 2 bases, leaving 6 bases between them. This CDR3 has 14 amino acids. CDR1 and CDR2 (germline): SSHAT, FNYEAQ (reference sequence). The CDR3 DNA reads TGTGCCAGCAGCTTAGCAGGATACACAGATACGCAGTATTTT. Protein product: CASSLAGYTDTQYF.

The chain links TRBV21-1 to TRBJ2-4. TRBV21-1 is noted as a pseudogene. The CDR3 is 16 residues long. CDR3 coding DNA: TGTGCCAGCAGCCCTCCTAAGGAGGGGGGCAAGAACATTCAGTACTTC. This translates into CASSPPKEGGKNIQYF.

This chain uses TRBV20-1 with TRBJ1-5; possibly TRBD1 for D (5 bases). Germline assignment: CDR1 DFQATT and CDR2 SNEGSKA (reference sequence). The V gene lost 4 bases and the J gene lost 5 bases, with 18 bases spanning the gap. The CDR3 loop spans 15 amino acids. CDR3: CSATEIRGSDQPQHF. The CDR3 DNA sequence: TGCAGTGCTACTGAAATTAGGGGCTCTGATCAGCCCCAGCATTTT.